Each of the 27 T cell receptor beta chains below was sequenced from the same sample in a study of T cell repertoires in cytomegalovirus infection. MiXCR, run by TCRdb on the reads, gives a single entry per CDR3 protein. Of about 74,000 distinct CDR3 sequences listed, around 27% are singletons. These receptors' targets are unknown. The source was CD8+ T cells from cultured PBMCs, collected from culture after CMV antigen stimulation. Every receptor here comes from a human donor in good health (CMV status not recorded). Some clones in this sample may be carry-over from other donors' samples.

The V call is TRBV7-3, the J call TRBJ2-7; D may be TRBD1 (7 bases). The CDR3 loop spans 15 amino acids. Germline CDR1 reads SGHTA; CDR2 reads FQGTGA. Trimming shortened V by 2 bases and J by 5 bases, and 16 bases separated the two germline ends. The CDR3 spells CASSLEGAGLNEQYF. DNA for the CDR3: TGTGCCAGCAGCTTAGAGGGGGCGGGACTGAACGAGCAGTACTTC.

The chain links TRBV4-1 to TRBJ2-1, with 9 nucleotides matching TRBD2. This CDR3 is built from 16 residues. Germline V gene data show CDR1 as MGHRA and CDR2 as YSYEKL. The V gene end was trimmed by 0 bases and the J gene end by 7 bases; junction bases not matched to a gene: 7. The CDR3: CASSQERGLAGNEQFF. CDR3 sequence (DNA): TGCGCCAGCAGCCAAGAACGAGGGCTAGCGGGGAATGAGCAGTTCTTC.

The chain recombines TRBV5-1 with TRBJ2-1; D uncertain. The CDR3 has 12 amino acids. CDR1 is SGHRS and CDR2 is YFSETQ in the germline V gene. Trimming pared 3 bases from V and 5 bases from J, leaving 6 bases between. CDR3 sequence: CASSSADNEQFF. CDR3 in DNA: TGCGCCAGCAGCTCCGCGGACAATGAGCAGTTCTTC.

V gene TRBV7-7 combines with J gene TRBJ2-1; 7 bases are a match to TRBD2. CDR1 and CDR2 from the germline V gene are SSHAT and FNYEAQ (reference sequence). The junction had 7 bases not matched to a gene; V was cut back by 5 bases and J by 3 bases. The CDR3 has 15 residues. For the CDR3, the DNA is TGTGCCAGCAGCCCCACCGGCGGGAGCTACAATGAGCAGTTCTTC. The encoded protein is CASSPTGGSYNEQFF.

The chain recombines TRBV4-1 with TRBJ2-7, with TRBD2 identical over 7 bases. V lost 0 bases, J lost 2 bases, and 4 bases stayed unmatched. The V gene's germline CDR1 is MGHRA and CDR2 YSYEKL. The CDR3 totals 15 residues. The CDR3 region is CASSQEGGSPYEQYF. Written as DNA, the CDR3 is TGCGCCAGCAGCCAAGAGGGAGGGTCGCCCTACGAGCAGTACTTC.

The V call is TRBV12-3 or TRBV12-4, the J call TRBJ1-1, with 7 bases that match TRBD1. Trimming at V came to 4 bases and at J to 0 bases, leaving 2 bases not matched to a gene. This CDR3 spans 14 amino acids. This CDR3 is CASSSTGVNTEAFF. CDR3 DNA sequence: TGTGCCAGCAGTTCTACAGGGGTGAACACTGAAGCTTTCTTT.

The chain uses TRBV6-2 or TRBV6-3 and TRBJ2-1; the match to TRBD1 covers 8 bases. J lost 0 bases, V lost 9 bases, and 4 bases had no gene match. The CDR3 is 14 amino acids. The germline gives CDR1 MNHEY, CDR2 SVGEGT. The CDR3 DNA reads TGTGCCAGTACAGGGGGGAGCTCCTACAATGAGCAGTTCTTC. Amino acids: CASTGGSSYNEQFF.

This clonotype appeared a few times. The rearrangement joins TRBV7-6 to TRBJ2-5, with D unresolved. Germline V CDR1 and CDR2: SGHVS, FNYEAQ. The CDR3 has 14 amino acids. Trimming took off 5 bases at V and 2 bases at J, with 12 bases between the two ends. The CDR3 here is CASSPPNRQETQYF. DNA for the CDR3: TGTGCCAGCAGCCCCCCGAACCGACAAGAGACCCAGTACTTC.

This clonotype was seen a handful of times. The V and J genes are TRBV11-2 and TRBJ1-6, with 12 bases lining up with TRBD1. After removal of 6 bases from V and 8 bases from J, the junction contained 20 bases not matched to a gene. The germline V gene has CDR1 SGHAT and CDR2 FQNNGV. This CDR3 is 20 amino acids long. CDR3 bases: TGTGCCAGCAGTCCAATTTTCCGGGACAGGGGGCGAATAGAGGATTCACCCCTCCACTTT. Translating it yields CASSPIFRDRGRIEDSPLHF.

This clonotype showed up many times. The chain combines TRBV7-8 with TRBJ2-3, with 7 bases lining up with TRBD1. Losses at the gene ends were 4 bases for V and 6 bases for J; bases not matched to a gene: 10. Germline lookup yields CDR1 SGHVS and CDR2 FQNEAQ. The CDR3 has 15 residues. The CDR3: CASSSGTARLDTQYF. CDR3 nucleotides: TGTGCCAGCAGCTCCGGGACAGCCCGACTGGATACGCAGTATTTT.

This clonotype was seen repeatedly, ten times or more. The CDR3 DNA is TGTGCCAGCAGCTGGAGTGGGGCGGAGCAGTACTTC. Amino acid sequence: CASSWSGAEQYF. The V and J genes are TRBV7-9 and TRBJ2-7; weak D call: TRBD1 (5 bases). CDR3 length equals 12 residues. Trimming cost V 4 bases and J 7 bases, with 11 bases left between them. Germline-derived CDR1 and CDR2 are SEHNR and FQNEAQ (reference sequence).

V gene TRBV4-1 combines with J gene TRBJ2-2; TRBD1 matches at 8 bases. Germline values: CDR1 MGHRA, CDR2 YSYEKL. CDR3 length equals 17 residues. V dropped 0 bases and J dropped 7; count of bases not matched to a gene: 10. The CDR3 spells CASSQELPRGLGGELFF. DNA for the CDR3: TGCGCCAGCAGCCAAGAATTACCCAGGGGGCTCGGCGGGGAGCTGTTTTTT.

This clonotype was seen repeatedly, ten times or more. J is TRBJ2-5 and V is TRBV7-6, with 7 nucleotides matching TRBD2. Unmatched junction bases numbered 13, after V lost 5 bases and J lost 4 bases. CDR1 SGHVS and CDR2 FNYEAQ come from the germline V gene. CDR3 length equals 16 residues. CDR3 sequence reads: CASSHGLGPGGETQYF. The CDR3 DNA sequence: TGTGCCAGCAGCCACGGCTTGGGTCCGGGAGGAGAGACCCAGTACTTC.

This clonotype has more than one count but fewer than ten. The genes are TRBV6-1 and TRBJ1-1; no firm D call. V was cut by 8 bases and J by 1 base, with 8 bases left in between. This CDR3 is built from 12 residues. The germline CDR1 and CDR2 sequences are MNHNS and SASEGT. The CDR3 spells CASGTGNTEAFF. The CDR3 nucleotides are TGTGCCAGCGGCACGGGGAACACTGAAGCTTTCTTT.

The chain carries TRBV6-2 or TRBV6-3 and TRBJ2-3; D is possibly TRBD2 (6 bases). Trimming shortened V by 2 bases and J by 2 bases, and 11 bases separated the two germline ends. This CDR3 contains 15 residues. Germline CDR1 and CDR2: MNHEY and SVGEGT. The CDR3: CASSYGLRHTDTQYF. CDR3 DNA: TGTGCCAGCAGTTACGGACTACGCCACACAGATACGCAGTATTTT.

There are a few counts of this clonotype. This chain uses TRBV27 with TRBJ2-5, with D perhaps assigned TRBD1 or TRBD2 (5 bases each). In germline, CDR1 is MNHEY, CDR2 SMNVEV (reference sequence). The V and J ends lost 0 bases and 1 base respectively, with 12 bases between them. This CDR3 has 16 residues. The DNA for the CDR3 is TGTGCCAGCAGTTTATCGTCAGGGCGGGTCCAAGAGACCCAGTACTTC. It specifies CASSLSSGRVQETQYF.

In its sample, this clonotype was seen a few times. This sequence joins TRBV19 and TRBJ2-7; TRBD1 matches at 10 bases. CDR1 is LNHDA, CDR2 SQIVND, per germline (reference sequence). V was pared by 7 bases and J by 5 bases, with 26 bases of the junction left unmatched. The CDR3 contains 20 residues. The CDR3 here is CASTPSYSGQGRWGTDEQYF. CDR3 nucleotide sequence: TGTGCCAGTACCCCCTCATATTCGGGACAGGGGCGTTGGGGGACGGACGAGCAGTACTTC.

The V call is TRBV4-3, the J call TRBJ1-1, with 9 bases that match TRBD1. J was trimmed by 5 bases and V by 0 bases; bases with no gene match: 4. This CDR3 region has 15 residues. CDR1 is LGHNA, CDR2 YSLEER, per germline. The CDR3 loop reads CASSQEDRGLTEAFF. The CDR3 nucleotides are TGCGCCAGCAGCCAAGAGGACAGGGGATTAACTGAAGCTTTCTTT.

The chain combines TRBV27 with TRBJ2-2, with a weak D call TRBD1 (6 bases). Between the trimmed V and J ends, which lost 6 bases and 8 bases, there was a span of 19 bases. Germline-derived CDR1 and CDR2 are MNHEY and SMNVEV (reference sequence). This CDR3 has 15 residues. The CDR3 DNA sequence: TGTGCCAGCAGCCCTACGAACAACAGGGCGGGGGAGCTGTTTTTT. Protein: CASSPTNNRAGELFF.

This clonotype was counted between two and nine times. J is TRBJ1-6 and V is TRBV20-1; D ambiguous. The CDR3 is 16 residues long. Germline loops: CDR1 DFQATT, CDR2 SNEGSKA (reference sequence). V lost 6 bases and J lost 10, with 25 bases in between. Here the CDR3 reads CSAKPMAGEVGSPLHF. The CDR3, as DNA: TGCAGTGCCAAACCAATGGCCGGGGAAGTAGGATCACCCCTCCACTTT.

This clonotype was counted a few times. The rearrangement uses TRBV4-3 and TRBJ2-2, with TRBD1 matching 9 bases. Germline assignment: CDR1 LGHNA and CDR2 YSLEER. The V segment lost 2 bases and the J segment 5 bases; nucleotides outside the gene matches: 6. The CDR3 totals 16 residues. The CDR3 loop reads CASSQLTGGGTGELFF. CDR3 nucleotides: TGCGCCAGCAGCCAACTGACAGGGGGAGGGACCGGGGAGCTGTTTTTT.

V gene TRBV6-2 or TRBV6-3 combines with J gene TRBJ2-3, with 9 nucleotides matching TRBD2. Looked up from germline, CDR1 is MNHEY and CDR2 is SVGEGT. This CDR3 comprises 17 residues. The V and J ends lost 2 bases and 1 base, in that order; junction bases with no gene match: 7. The DNA of the CDR3 is TGTGCCAGCAGTTACGTCGGCGGGGGGGCAGGCACAGATACGCAGTATTTT. It yields the protein CASSYVGGGAGTDTQYF.

The V gene is TRBV20-1, the J gene TRBJ1-4; D is undetermined. Trimming cost V 6 bases and J 7 bases, with 18 bases left between them. CDR3 length equals 14 residues. CDR1 and CDR2 (germline): DFQATT, SNEGSKA (reference sequence). The CDR3 DNA reads as TGCAGTGCGCAGCCCCTTTTGGCCAGTGAAAAACTGTTTTTT. It yields the protein CSAQPLLASEKLFF.

The V gene is TRBV3-1, the J gene TRBJ1-6, with D hard to call. V was pared by 3 bases and J by 4 bases, with 13 bases between. CDR3 size: 16 residues. The germline V gene encodes CDR1 LGHDT and CDR2 YNNKEL (reference sequence). For the CDR3, the DNA is TGTGCCAGCAGCCAGGTGGCAGGTCAATATAATTCACCCCTCCACTTT. Translated: CASSQVAGQYNSPLHF.

This clonotype is classed as medium-sized. V usage is TRBV7-6 and J usage is TRBJ2-3, with 8 bases aligning to TRBD2. CDR3 length: 16 residues. CDR1 is SGHVS, CDR2 FNYEAQ, per germline. V lost 5 bases, J lost 5 bases, and 12 bases stayed unmatched. CDR3 amino acids: CASSLLSGMGGDTQYF. The CDR3 nucleotides are TGTGCCAGCAGCCTCCTTAGCGGGATGGGGGGAGATACGCAGTATTTT.

Ten or more counts support this clonotype. This chain connects TRBV7-2 to TRBJ2-1; 11 bases agree with TRBD2. The CDR3 length is 16 residues. V was clipped by 1 base and J by 7 bases; unmatched bases: 6. Germline V gives CDR1 SGHTA, CDR2 FQGNSA. For the CDR3, the DNA is TGTGCCAGCAGCTTAGGGGGGGGACTAGCGGTGAATGAGCAGTTCTTC. Amino acids: CASSLGGGLAVNEQFF.

The chain links TRBV28 to TRBJ2-6; 11 bases match TRBD1. J gave up 2 bases and V 2 bases, and 11 bases lay outside the gene matches. CDR3 size: 20 residues. Germline values: CDR1 MDHEN, CDR2 SYDVKM. The CDR3 here is CASSLGTWDRGVAGANVLTF. The CDR3 DNA sequence: TGTGCCAGCAGTTTAGGCACTTGGGACAGGGGGGTGGCTGGGGCCAACGTCCTGACTTTC.